Listed below are T cell receptor beta chains from one sample, sequenced in a study of blood T cell repertoires in COVID-19. Libraries were prepared by immunoSEQ multiplex PCR; TCRdb keeps only in-frame clonotypes and omits some of them. Among hundreds of thousands of clones listed, 75% to 90% were seen once. The sample taken for sequencing was PBMCs or T cells enriched from blood (not recorded which). These receptors were obtained from a man between 25 and 39 years old who had recovered from COVID-19. Each CDR3 is given with its conserved first and last residue. The D gene is left open where the match is weak. Size is stated for part of the rows, as once, few or many counts, or as a class when the clone is expanded.

d_gene	abundance	j_gene	v_gene	CDR3aa	CDR3nt
TRBD2	NA	TRBJ2-7	TRBV30	CALAVDYEQYF	TGTGCCCTAGCGGTGGACTACGAGCAGTACTTC
TRBD1	NA	TRBJ1-1	TRBV7-2	CASSLQGGVTEAFF	TGTGCCAGCAGCCTACAGGGGGGAGTAACTGAAGCTTTCTTT
TRBD1	NA	TRBJ2-2	TRBV6-2/TRBV6-3	CASSLTGGFGELFF	TGTGCCAGCAGCTTGACAGGGGGCTTCGGGGAGCTGTTTTTT
NA	NA	TRBJ1-5	TRBV28	CASSFAGDQPQHF	TGTGCCAGCAGTTTCGCAGGGGATCAGCCCCAGCATTTT
NA	once	TRBJ1-6	TRBV7-9	CASSLGGSPLHF	TGTGCCAGCAGCCTAGGAGGTTCACCCCTCCACTTT
TRBD2	NA	TRBJ2-3	TRBV7-6	CASSLGVSGSPWDTQYF	TGTGCCAGCAGCTTAGGGGTTAGCGGGAGCCCCTGGGATACGCAGTATTTT
TRBD1	NA	TRBJ1-3	TRBV5-1	CASSMGQEGNTIYF	TGCGCCAGCAGCATGGGACAGGAGGGAAACACCATATATTTT
TRBD1	once	TRBJ2-5	TRBV19	CASRGQRQEPQYF	TGTGCCAGTAGGGGACAGAGACAAGAGCCCCAGTACTTC
TRBD1	few	TRBJ1-3	TRBV10-1	CASSEQPGQGRNTIYF	TGCGCCAGCAGTGAACAACCGGGACAGGGACGGAACACCATATATTTT
NA	NA	TRBJ2-5	TRBV4-1	CASSQIDREDETQYF	TGCGCCAGCAGCCAGATAGACAGGGAGGACGAGACCCAGTACTTC
TRBD1	NA	TRBJ2-1	TRBV10-3	CAISGQGGDEQFF	TGTGCCATCAGCGGACAGGGTGGTGATGAGCAGTTCTTC
NA	NA	TRBJ1-2	TRBV7-9	CASRSAAAIYGYTF	TGTGCCAGCAGGTCCGCGGCGGCGATCTATGGCTACACCTTC
NA	NA	TRBJ1-5	TRBV27	CASSKDRSGSESNQPQHF	TGTGCCAGCAGTAAGGACCGATCAGGGTCTGAGAGCAATCAGCCCCAGCATTTT
TRBD2	NA	TRBJ2-5	TRBV27	CASSLSRTSSETQYF	TGTGCCAGCAGTTTATCGCGGACTAGCAGTGAGACCCAGTACTTC
NA	NA	TRBJ2-2	TRBV2	CASSEVTRSTGELFF	TGTGCCAGCAGTGAAGTCACGAGATCCACCGGGGAGCTGTTTTTT
TRBD1	few	TRBJ2-7	TRBV6-5	CASSQQGLESYEQYF	TGTGCCAGCAGTCAACAGGGGCTTGAGTCCTACGAGCAGTACTTC
NA	NA	TRBJ1-4	TRBV15	CATSRMGENEKLFF	TGTGCCACCAGCAGGATGGGAGAAAATGAAAAACTGTTTTTT
NA	NA	TRBJ2-5	TRBV19	CASSPPTSPKGTQYF	TGTGCCAGTAGTCCGCCGACTAGTCCCAAAGGGACCCAGTACTTC
TRBD1	NA	TRBJ2-1	TRBV18	CASSRWGTAEDNEQFF	TGTGCCAGCTCACGTTGGGGGACAGCCGAAGACAATGAGCAGTTCTTC
NA	once	TRBJ2-3	TRBV4-2	CASSQDRSTDTQYF	TGTGCCAGCAGCCAAGACAGGTCCACAGATACGCAGTATTTT
TRBD1	NA	TRBJ2-7	TRBV27	CASSLRGQAAYEQYF	TGTGCCAGCAGTTTACGGGGACAGGCGGCCTACGAGCAGTACTTC
NA	NA	TRBJ2-3	TRBV6-5	CASRGDTTSTDTQYF	TGTGCCAGCAGGGGAGACACTACTAGCACAGATACGCAGTATTTT
NA	NA	TRBJ1-4	TRBV27	CASSLREWRTNEKLFF	TGTGCCAGCAGTTTGCGGGAGTGGAGGACTAATGAAAAACTGTTTTTT
TRBD2	NA	TRBJ2-2	TRBV5-4	CASSRTSGSDGELFF	TGTGCCAGCAGCCGCACTAGCGGGAGTGACGGGGAGCTGTTTTTT
NA	NA	TRBJ1-6	TRBV28	CASSSSHFNRNSPLHF	TGTGCCAGCAGTTCCTCACATTTTAATCGTAATTCACCCCTCCACTTT
NA	NA	TRBJ2-1	TRBV19	CASSIKLRNEQFF	TGTGCCAGTAGTATCAAACTCCGCAATGAGCAGTTCTTC
TRBD2	NA	TRBJ2-7	TRBV11-2	CASSLGGTSVTYEQYF	TGTGCCAGCAGCTTAGGCGGGACTAGCGTAACCTACGAGCAGTACTTC
TRBD2	NA	TRBJ2-5	TRBV5-1	CASSLVLAGEETQYF	TGCGCCAGCAGCTTGGTACTAGCGGGAGAGGAGACCCAGTACTTC
NA	NA	TRBJ2-7	TRBV5-6	CASSLRTLAYEQYF	TGTGCCAGCAGTTTGAGGACTTTGGCCTACGAGCAGTACTTC
NA	NA	TRBJ2-1	TRBV19	CASKEAGYNEQFF	TGTGCCAGTAAGGAAGCGGGCTACAATGAGCAGTTCTTC
TRBD2	NA	TRBJ2-5	TRBV5-4	CASSLRSGSRETQYF	TGTGCCAGCAGCTTGCGCAGCGGGAGTCGAGAGACCCAGTACTTC
NA	NA	TRBJ2-5	TRBV27	CASSPGSGFQETQYF	TGTGCCAGCAGTCCCGGGTCAGGGTTCCAAGAGACCCAGTACTTC
TRBD1	NA	TRBJ1-2	TRBV29-1	CSVERQGGSYGYTF	TGCAGCGTTGAAAGGCAGGGGGGCTCCTATGGCTACACCTTC
TRBD1	NA	TRBJ2-2	TRBV5-1	CASSLLRQGGDAGELFF	TGCGCCAGCAGCTTGTTGCGACAGGGGGGTGACGCCGGGGAGCTGTTTTTT
NA	NA	TRBJ1-6	TRBV6-5	CASSLQGAYSPLHF	TGTGCCAGCAGTTTACAGGGAGCGTATTCACCCCTCCACTTT
TRBD1	NA	TRBJ1-1	TRBV6-5	CASSPTGGLEAFF	TGTGCCAGCAGCCCGACAGGGGGCTTGGAAGCTTTCTTT
TRBD1	NA	TRBJ2-3	TRBV7-9	CASSLRQGNTDTQYF	TGTGCCAGCAGCTTAAGACAGGGCAACACAGATACGCAGTATTTT
NA	NA	TRBJ1-1	TRBV7-3	CASSPAGGSANTEAFF	TGTGCCAGCAGCCCAGCCGGGGGGTCAGCGAACACTGAAGCTTTCTTT
NA	NA	TRBJ1-5	TRBV11-2	CASSLGGDSNQPQHF	TGTGCCAGCAGCTTAGGAGGAGATAGCAATCAGCCCCAGCATTTT
NA	NA	TRBJ2-2	TRBV28	CASSLPGLGLPGELFF	TGTGCCAGCAGTCTACCGGGACTCGGGTTACCCGGGGAGCTGTTTTTT
TRBD2	NA	TRBJ2-7	TRBV5-1	CASSLAGDTTEQYF	TGCGCCAGCAGCTTAGCGGGAGATACCACCGAGCAGTACTTC
NA	NA	TRBJ1-1	TRBV15	CATSSLRFVSDMNTEAFF	TGTGCCACCAGCAGCCTCAGATTCGTGTCAGATATGAACACTGAAGCTTTCTTT
NA	NA	TRBJ2-7	TRBV19	CRLGQYEQYF	TGTCGTCTGGGGCAGTACGAGCAGTACTTC